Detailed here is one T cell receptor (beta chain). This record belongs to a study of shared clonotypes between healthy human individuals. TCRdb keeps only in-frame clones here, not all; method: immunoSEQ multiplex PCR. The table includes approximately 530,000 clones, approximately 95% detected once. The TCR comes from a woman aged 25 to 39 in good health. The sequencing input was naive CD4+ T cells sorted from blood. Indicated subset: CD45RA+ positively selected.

CDR3 sequence (DNA): TGTGCCAGCAGCCAACCCGGGATCTACGAGCAGTACTTC. Its protein is CASSQPGIYEQYF. The chain links TRBV6-6 to TRBJ2-7; the D gene is possibly TRBD2 (5 bases). The germline CDR1 and CDR2 sequences are MNHNY and SVGAGI (reference sequence). This CDR3 has 13 residues. The V end was cut by 6 bases, the J end by 3 bases, with 12 bases between.